The table lists the clone carrying this T cell receptor (beta chain) with many counts. TCRdb analysed the reads with MiXCR anew, one entry per CDR3 protein. The table includes approximately 500,000 distinct CDR3 sequences, about 15% detected once. The data are from a study of T cell repertoires in cytomegalovirus infection. Study-wide context: Both a matching HLA type and CMV infection were indicated by public TCR beta signatures.

V was trimmed by 2 bases and J by 5 bases, leaving 12 bases between them. Germline V lookup: CDR1 MNHEY, CDR2 SVGAGI. This CDR3 has 15 residues. Sequencing input: CD8+ T cells from PBMCs. The V gene is TRBV6-5, the J gene TRBJ1-4; D unclear. This TCR derives from a human donor in good health (CMV status not recorded). Some clones in this sample may be carry-over from other donors' samples. DNA of the CDR3: TGTGCCAGCAGTTACCGGTGGCGGGGAAATGAAAAACTGTTTTTT. Encoded protein: CASSYRWRGNEKLFF.